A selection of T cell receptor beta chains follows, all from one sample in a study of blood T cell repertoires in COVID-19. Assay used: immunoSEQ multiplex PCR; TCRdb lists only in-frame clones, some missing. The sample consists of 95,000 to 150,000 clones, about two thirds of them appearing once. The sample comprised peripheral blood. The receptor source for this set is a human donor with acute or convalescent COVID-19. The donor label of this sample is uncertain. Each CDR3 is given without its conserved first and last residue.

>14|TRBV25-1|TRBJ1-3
ASSGSQGLAGNTIY
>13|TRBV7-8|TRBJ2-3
ASSFSSGGADTQY
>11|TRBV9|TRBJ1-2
ASSQEGARGYT
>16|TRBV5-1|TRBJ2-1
ASTGPHRSLAGYGEQF
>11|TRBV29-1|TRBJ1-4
SVSRQGGEKLF
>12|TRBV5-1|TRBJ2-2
ASSLGQGARELF
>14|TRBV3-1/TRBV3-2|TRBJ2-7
ASSPHAASGPYEQY
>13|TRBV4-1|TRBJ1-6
ASSQGGGLNSPLH
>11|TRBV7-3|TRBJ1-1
ASSLTGGTEAF
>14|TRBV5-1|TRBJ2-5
ASKEGDRGLLETQY
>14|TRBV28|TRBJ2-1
ASSPTRAYLYNEQF
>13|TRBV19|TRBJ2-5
ASSPNRVGSETQY
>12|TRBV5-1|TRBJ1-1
ASSTGRSNTEAF
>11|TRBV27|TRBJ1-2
ASSPGTLGGYT
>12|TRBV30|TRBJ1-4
ACLSGTGNEKLF
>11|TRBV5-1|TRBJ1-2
ASSSQGDYGYT
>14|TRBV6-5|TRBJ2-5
ASSYSGGGRSETQY
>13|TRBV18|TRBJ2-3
ASSPRSGGQDTQY